These 30 T cell receptor beta chains were all obtained from the same sample, sequenced in a study of control samples from healthy donors and cancer patients. Clones were read by immunoSEQ multiplex PCR, and TCRdb kept only the in-frame ones, dropping some. The table lists about 49,000 clones, 80% to 90% of them singletons, with 2.8% in the top ten. Sequencing input: PBMCs. The receptors come from a woman aged 50 to 60 with lung cancer.

This clone has only one observation. The chain combines TRBV29-1 with TRBJ1-2; D unresolved. Trimming left V 7 bases short and J 6 bases short, with 15 bases between. This CDR3 is built from 12 residues. The germline gives CDR1 SQVTM, CDR2 ANQGSEA. The CDR3 here is CSASDVQDGYTF. The DNA of the CDR3 is TGCAGCGCTTCGGATGTCCAGGATGGCTACACCTTC.

The chain carries TRBV28 and TRBJ1-3; no clear D. The germline gives CDR1 MDHEN, CDR2 SYDVKM. V lost 9 bases and J 2 bases, leaving 11 bases between the germline ends. The CDR3 is 13 amino acids. CDR3: CASITEAGNTIYF. The CDR3 region has the DNA TGTGCCAGTATTACCGAAGCTGGAAACACCATATATTTT.

The chain is built from TRBV5-4 and TRBJ1-2, with a possible D match to TRBD1 (5 bases). The CDR3 loop spans 15 amino acids. V was trimmed by 0 bases and J by 2 bases, leaving 11 bases between them. Germline V CDR1 and CDR2: SGHNT, YYREEE (reference sequence). CDR3 loop: CASSLGGGVNYGYTF. The CDR3, as DNA: TGTGCCAGCAGCTTGGGTGGGGGGGTCAACTATGGCTACACCTTC.

The chain employs TRBV5-8 and TRBJ1-5; D gene ambiguous. The CDR3 consists of 11 residues. Germline V gene data show CDR1 as SGHTS and CDR2 as YDEGEE. Deletions cut 2 bases from V and 11 bases from J, with 8 bases between. CDR3 DNA: TGTGCCAGCAGCTTCGGGCAGACCCAGCATTTT. Translation: CASSFGQTQHF.

This sequence joins TRBV5-1 and TRBJ1-2; 10 nucleotides agree with TRBD1. The CDR3 runs 17 residues. Germline CDR1 is SGHRS and CDR2 is YFSETQ. V was clipped by 3 bases and J by 1 base; unmatched bases: 9. The CDR3 DNA sequence: TGCGCCAGCAGCTCCACCCCGGGACAGGGGATTAACTATGGCTACACCTTC. This translates into CASSSTPGQGINYGYTF.

V is TRBV20-1 and J is TRBJ1-1; D call uncertain. The V end was cut by 6 bases, the J end by 1 base, with 6 bases between. This CDR3 has 11 amino acids. Germline V gene sequence: CDR1 DFQATT, CDR2 SNEGSKA (reference sequence). The CDR3 DNA follows: TGCAGTGCGGGCAGGAACACTGAAGCTTTCTTT. As protein: CSAGRNTEAFF.

This clone was found once. This chain links TRBV29-1 with TRBJ1-1; D gene uncertain. The length of the CDR3 is 12 residues. Trimming removed 3 bases at V and 0 bases at J, with 5 bases between. Germline-derived CDR1 and CDR2 are SQVTM and ANQGSEA. CDR3 sequence: CSVEIMNTEAFF. The DNA of the CDR3 is TGCAGCGTTGAGATAATGAACACTGAAGCTTTCTTT.

The chain carries TRBV7-9 and TRBJ1-1; 7 bases fit TRBD1. V dropped 5 bases and J dropped 3; count of bases not matched to a gene: 6. The CDR3 extends over 14 amino acids. Germline loops: CDR1 SEHNR, CDR2 FQNEAQ (reference sequence). CDR3 amino acids: CASSPMTGYTEAFF. The CDR3 coding sequence is TGTGCCAGCAGCCCCATGACAGGGTACACTGAAGCTTTCTTT.

This chain uses TRBV5-1 with TRBJ2-3; a weak D match, TRBD2 (6 bases). The CDR3 is 15 amino acids. V was cut by 0 bases and J by 2 bases, with 10 bases left in between. Germline values: CDR1 SGHRS, CDR2 YFSETQ. CDR3 residues: CASSLVVADTDTQYF. DNA of the CDR3: TGCGCCAGCAGCTTGGTAGTAGCGGACACAGATACGCAGTATTTT.

This clone was seen a handful of times. The rearrangement uses TRBV10-3 and TRBJ1-1, with D maybe TRBD1 (6 bases). The V and J ends lost 4 bases and 6 bases respectively, with 15 bases between them. The CDR3 covers 14 residues. CDR1 is ENHRY and CDR2 is SYGVKD in the germline V gene. CDR3 amino acids: CAISGTQGLAEAFF. CDR3 nucleotides: TGTGCCATCAGTGGCACCCAGGGGTTGGCTGAAGCTTTCTTT.

The rearrangement uses TRBV19 and TRBJ2-1, with TRBD2 identical over 8 bases. The CDR3 has 12 residues. CDR1 and CDR2 (germline): LNHDA, SQIVND (reference sequence). V dropped 6 bases and J dropped 9; count of bases not matched to a gene: 4. The CDR3 protein is CASSGGAGEQFF. The CDR3 coding sequence is TGTGCCAGTAGCGGGGGGGCGGGTGAGCAGTTCTTC.

The V call is TRBV19, the J call TRBJ1-1, with D maybe TRBD1 (6 bases). This CDR3 is built from 15 residues. The V gene's germline CDR1 is LNHDA and CDR2 SQIVND (reference sequence). Trimming pared 6 bases from V and 4 bases from J, leaving 18 bases between. The CDR3 coding sequence is TGTGCCAGTAGGGGGGGCAGGGCTGGCAGCACTGAAGCTTTCTTT. Amino acid sequence: CASRGGRAGSTEAFF.

This clone was seen a few times. The chain recombines TRBV7-8 with TRBJ2-1, with D tentatively TRBD2 (5 bases). CDR1 and CDR2 (germline): SGHVS, FQNEAQ. The CDR3 covers 16 residues. The V end was cut by 2 bases, the J end by 0 bases, with 11 bases between. Here the CDR3 reads CASSLRTGSSYNEQFF. The DNA for the CDR3 is TGTGCCAGCAGCTTAAGAACGGGGAGCTCCTACAATGAGCAGTTCTTC.

J is TRBJ1-1 and V is TRBV20-1; no clear D. V was clipped by 3 bases and J by 10 bases, with 15 bases between them. The CDR3 totals 12 residues. The germline gives CDR1 DFQATT, CDR2 SNEGSKA (reference sequence). CDR3 in DNA: TGCAGTGCTAGTGAACAAGGGTTTCCAGCTTTCTTT. Amino acids: CSASEQGFPAFF.

This clone was detected once. This chain connects TRBV6-6 to TRBJ1-1; the D gene is possibly TRBD1 (6 bases). This CDR3 contains 13 residues. Germline assignment: CDR1 MNHNY and CDR2 SVGAGI (reference sequence). With 6 bases removed from V and 5 bases from J, the gap between germline ends came to 13 bases. CDR3 in DNA: TGTGCCAGCAGGGCAGGGGATATGACTGAAGCTTTCTTT. Translated: CASRAGDMTEAFF.

The chain recombines TRBV2 with TRBJ2-5; no firm D call. Trimming stripped 6 bases from V and 1 base from J, with 9 bases between. The CDR3 extends over 13 amino acids. The V gene's germline CDR1 is SNHLY and CDR2 FYNNEI. The CDR3 loop is CASSLTAQETQYF. DNA for the CDR3: TGTGCCAGCAGCCTGACGGCCCAAGAGACCCAGTACTTC.

This chain uses TRBV28 with TRBJ1-1, with TRBD1 identical over 10 bases. J was trimmed by 5 bases and V by 8 bases; bases with no gene match: 5. Germline CDR1 is MDHEN and CDR2 is SYDVKM. CDR3 length: 13 amino acids. CDR3 nucleotides: TGTGCCAGCCTCGGACAGGGGGAGACTGAAGCTTTCTTT. This encodes CASLGQGETEAFF. Combining the CDR3 with reference TRBV28 and TRBJ1-1 gives the whole variable domain DVKVTQSSRYLVKRTGEKVFLECVQDMDHENMFWYRQDPGLGLRLIYFSYDVKMKEKGDIPEGYSVSREKKERFSLILESASTNQTSMYLCASLGQGETEAFFGQGTRLTVV.

The genes are TRBV24-1 and TRBJ2-6; tentatively, D is TRBD1 (6 bases). Germline CDR1 reads KGHDR; CDR2 reads SFDVKD. The CDR3 is 15 amino acids. V lost 7 bases and J lost 2, with 11 bases in between. In nucleotides, the CDR3 is TGTGCCACCAGCTTGACAGGACCTGGGGCCAACGTCCTGACTTTC. Its protein is CATSLTGPGANVLTF.

This clone showed up just once. DNA for the CDR3: TGTGCCAGCAGCTCTTGGACAGGGGGTCTTCAGGGAAACACCATATATTTT. This translates into CASSSWTGGLQGNTIYF. This chain connects TRBV9 to TRBJ1-3, with 10 bases fitting TRBD1. Trimming cost V 4 bases and J 4 bases; bases outside gene matches: 11. CDR1 and CDR2 from the germline V gene are SGDLS and YYNGEE. The CDR3 is made up of 17 amino acids.

V and J are TRBV27 and TRBJ2-6; TRBD1 matches at 10 bases. Germline-derived CDR1 and CDR2 are MNHEY and SMNVEV (reference sequence). This CDR3 spans 18 amino acids. J was trimmed by 2 bases and V by 2 bases; bases with no gene match: 6. The CDR3 nucleotides read TGTGCCAGCAGTTTAAGGACAGGGGGTATAACTGGGGCCAACGTCCTGACTTTC. Protein: CASSLRTGGITGANVLTF.

The CDR3 nucleotides are TGTGCCAGCAGCTTGGGGTACACCGGGGAGCTGTTTTTT. Translated: CASSLGYTGELFF. The rearrangement uses TRBV5-6 and TRBJ2-2; D is unresolved. Germline lookup yields CDR1 SGHDT and CDR2 YYEEEE. CDR3 length: 13 residues. The V end was cut by 0 bases, the J end by 3 bases, with 3 bases between.

DNA for the CDR3: TGTGCCAGCTCACCCGCAGAAACCTATGGCTACACCTTC. It is translated as CASSPAETYGYTF. The rearrangement uses TRBV18 and TRBJ1-2; D is ambiguous. The CDR3 sequence is 13 residues long. The germline V gene has CDR1 KGHSH and CDR2 LQKENI. Trimming left V 3 bases short and J 4 bases short, with 9 bases between.

This clone was observed a single time. V is TRBV4-2 and J is TRBJ2-3, with TRBD2 identical over 7 bases. CDR3 length: 15 amino acids. V was clipped by 2 bases and J by 2 bases; unmatched bases: 4. The germline gives CDR1 LGHNA, CDR2 YNFKEQ. DNA for the CDR3: TGTGCCAGCAGCCAAAGCGGGGCAGCCACAGATACGCAGTATTTT. Amino acid sequence: CASSQSGAATDTQYF.

The chain links TRBV19 to TRBJ2-1; D is tentatively TRBD1 or TRBD2 (5 bases each). Germline assignment: CDR1 LNHDA and CDR2 SQIVND (reference sequence). Between the trimmed V and J ends, which lost 5 bases and 1 base, there was a span of 18 bases. The CDR3 totals 17 residues. The CDR3 protein is CASSALPGTDSYNEQFF. CDR3 sequence (DNA): TGTGCCAGTAGTGCCCTACCCGGGACGGATTCCTACAATGAGCAGTTCTTC.

This sequence joins TRBV6-2 or TRBV6-3 and TRBJ2-3; a weak D match, TRBD2 (5 bases). V lost 5 bases and J 4 bases, leaving 16 bases between the germline ends. Germline CDR1 MNHEY, CDR2 SVGEGT. The CDR3 runs to 15 residues. Here the CDR3 DNA reads TGTGCCAGCAGTCGCCCGGCGGGTTGGGCAGATACGCAGTATTTT. Its protein is CASSRPAGWADTQYF.

The J gene is TRBJ1-2, the V gene TRBV6-2 or TRBV6-3; possible D gene TRBD1, 6 bases. V shed 6 bases and J shed 8 bases, with 13 bases lying between them. CDR1 and CDR2 (germline): MNHEY, SVGEGT. This CDR3 is built from 12 residues. The CDR3 nucleotides read TGTGCCAGCAGCCGCCCCAGGGGCGGCTACACCTTC. It yields the protein CASSRPRGGYTF.

The chain joins TRBV5-4 to TRBJ2-2, with 9 bases that match TRBD1. V lost 4 bases and J lost 1; bases outside the gene matches: 2. CDR1 is SGHNT, CDR2 YYREEE, per germline (reference sequence). The CDR3 runs to 15 residues. In nucleotides, the CDR3 is TGTGCCAGCAGCAAGGGACAGGGGAACACCGGGGAGCTGTTTTTT. Protein product: CASSKGQGNTGELFF.

The chain is built from TRBV19 and TRBJ1-1, with D maybe TRBD1 (5 bases). Germline CDR1 is LNHDA and CDR2 is SQIVND (reference sequence). The CDR3 totals 14 residues. The germline V and J ends were trimmed by 2 bases and 1 base, with 8 bases remaining between them. The DNA of the CDR3 is TGTGCCAGTAGTATATGGGGCGGGAACACTGAAGCTTTCTTT. This gives the protein CASSIWGGNTEAFF.

This clone was seen a single time. V is TRBV7-9 and J is TRBJ1-2; 8 bases match TRBD1. After removal of 5 bases from V and 4 bases from J, the junction contained 9 bases not matched to a gene. This CDR3 is 15 amino acids long. In germline, CDR1 is SEHNR, CDR2 FQNEAQ (reference sequence). DNA for the CDR3: TGTGCCAGCAGCGGGACTCAGGGGGCCTCCTATGGCTACACCTTC. It yields the protein CASSGTQGASYGYTF.

The chain recombines TRBV15 with TRBJ2-7; possibly TRBD1 for D (6 bases). Trimming removed 5 bases from V and 6 bases from J, with 11 bases in between. The germline gives CDR1 LNHNV, CDR2 YYDKDF (reference sequence). The CDR3 runs to 12 residues. CDR3 DNA: TGTGCCACCAGCTCCCGAGGGGGCGAGCAGTACTTC. Encoded protein: CATSSRGGEQYF.